This T cell receptor beta chain emerged from a study of metastatic and nonmetastatic thyroid tumors. Study-level background: Both malignant and benign thyroid patients supplied peripheral blood and tumor or nodule tissue samples, across which the repertoires of these patients were then compared. The study, taken as a whole, reports: TCR beta diversity was reportedly significantly higher in malignant thyroid tumors than benign nodules, in blood and tumor.

No treatment of any kind had been given to any patient before thyroid surgery. Worth noting for this clone: Its specificity is not known.

The CDR3 length is 15 residues. Germline V gene data show CDR1 as SGHVS and CDR2 as FNYEAQ. The V end was cut by 5 bases, the J end by 3 bases, with 17 bases between. Per the original methods: The study built a papillary thyroid cancer distant-metastasis classifier from CDR3 differences across clinicopathological groups. TCRdb re-called clones via MiXCR from the PCR reads. The V and J calls come from TCRdb's annotation, not from the publication. The sample has about 12,000 clones; around 26% are singletons. The receptor's source is a male donor with papillary thyroid cancer or a benign thyroid nodule (not recorded which). Some clones in this sample may be carry-over from other donors' samples. The specimen was adjacent normal tissue. J is TRBJ2-7 and V is TRBV7-6; a weak D match, TRBD1 (6 bases). The CDR3 protein is CASSPQPGVGYEQYF. DNA for the CDR3: TGTGCCAGCAGCCCCCAACCAGGGGTTGGCTACGAGCAGTACTTC.